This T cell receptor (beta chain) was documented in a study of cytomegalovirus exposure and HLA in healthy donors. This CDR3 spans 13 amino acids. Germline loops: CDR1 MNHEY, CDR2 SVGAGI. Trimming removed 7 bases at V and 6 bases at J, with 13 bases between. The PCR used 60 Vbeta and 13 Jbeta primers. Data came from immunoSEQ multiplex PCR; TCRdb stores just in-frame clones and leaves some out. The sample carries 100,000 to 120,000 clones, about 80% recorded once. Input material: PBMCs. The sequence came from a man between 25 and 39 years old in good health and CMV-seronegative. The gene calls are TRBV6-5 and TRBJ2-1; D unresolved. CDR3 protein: CASIEARGNEQFF. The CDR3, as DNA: TGTGCCAGCATTGAGGCTAGAGGCAATGAGCAGTTCTTC.